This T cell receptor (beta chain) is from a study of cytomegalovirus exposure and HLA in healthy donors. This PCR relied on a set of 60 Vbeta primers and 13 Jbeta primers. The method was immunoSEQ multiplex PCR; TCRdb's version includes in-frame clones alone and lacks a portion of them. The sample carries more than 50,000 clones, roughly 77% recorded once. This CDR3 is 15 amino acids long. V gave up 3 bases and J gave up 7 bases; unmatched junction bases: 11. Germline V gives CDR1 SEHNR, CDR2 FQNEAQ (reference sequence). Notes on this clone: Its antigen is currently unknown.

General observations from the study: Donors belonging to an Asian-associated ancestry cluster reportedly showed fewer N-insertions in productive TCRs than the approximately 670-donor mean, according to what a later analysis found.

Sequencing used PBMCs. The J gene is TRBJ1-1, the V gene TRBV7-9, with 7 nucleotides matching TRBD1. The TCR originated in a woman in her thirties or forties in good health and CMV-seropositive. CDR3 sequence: CASSFSGGGGNEAFF. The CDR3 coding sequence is TGTGCCAGCAGCTTCTCCGGAGGGGGCGGGAATGAAGCTTTCTTT.